This T cell receptor (beta chain) was documented in a study of CD8 T cells in Susac syndrome. Reverse transcription of about 0.5 to 1 ug RNA used random hexamers. Multiplex immunoSEQ PCR targeted 54 Vbeta and 13 Jbeta TCR beta segments. Via MiXCR, TCRdb re-called the immunoSEQ multiplex PCR reads, giving one row per CDR3 protein. The sample carries under 550,000 distinct CDR3 sequences, approximately 85% recorded once. The CDR3 is 16 amino acids. This receptor was identified in a human donor with multiple sclerosis. What was sequenced was CD8+ T cells from PBMCs. The rearrangement links TRBV21-1 to TRBJ2-5; the table names TRBD1, a call not compared with the DNA. TRBV21-1 is a known pseudogene. CDR3 sequence reads: CASSIHRGLKWETQYF. The DNA for the CDR3 is TGTGCCAGCAGCATCCACAGGGGACTAAAATGGGAGACCCAGTACTTC.